This T cell receptor beta chain was recovered during a study of blood T cell repertoires in COVID-19 (TCRdb year 2020). Context from the whole study: The collaborator samples originated in the United States, Italy and Spain and spanned the acute and convalescent phases of COVID-19. The material from the prospective study consisted of cDNA or gDNA derived from T cells, B-cell-depleted T cells, or PBMCs. Subjects who had been exposed to COVID-19, were actively infected with it, or had recovered from it provided the deeply sampled blood TCRbeta repertoires that made up the dataset. The repertoires were made available in a free public database intended to serve as a resource for research on the immune response to SARS-CoV-2. The samples were drawn from two sources: the first 160 participants of the ongoing ImmuneRACE study, and fewer than 1,500 subjects contributed by 6 global collaborators. Nearly every sample came with metadata listing a de-identified subject ID, COVID-19 status, age in years and sex. Where available, HLA class I and class II types were taken from metadata supplied by the sample provider and were not determined by assay-based typing.

TCRbeta CDR3 regions were amplified from genomic DNA by means of the immunoSEQ Assay, a bias-controlled multiplex PCR. Per the source publication's procedure: The number of nucleated cells in each sample was estimated by amplification of reference gene primers within the assay. To quantify the absolute abundance of each unique TCRbeta CDR3 rearrangement, sequence reads were collapsed and filtered. For each sample, productive Simpson clonality was calculated as the square root of Simpson's diversity index over productive rearrangements. Held by TCRdb, this immuneACCESS table contains in-frame sequences only and omits some clones. Under half of the omission traces to an unresolved V gene where checked; the cause of the rest is unknown. V and J calls and clone size are copied from that table; D and trimming were computed from the DNA. This sample lists 250,000 to 300,000 clones; approximately 88% were detected once. Of the sample, roughly 0.8% falls within the top ten clones.

The CDR3 spans 16 residues, from the cysteine through the phenylalanine. CDR3 DNA is the only sequence kept; it has 48 bases, read in frame from the first base. The germline V gene (reference sequence) provides CDR1 SGHAT and CDR2 FQDESV. The V and J ends are trimmed by 5 bases and 1 base, leaving 15 bases between them. Remarks on this clone: This clone's antigen is unknown. It has no much larger one-base neighbor in the sample; base qualities were not kept.

Results and caveats for the whole study, not just this receptor: Clinical and demographic metadata were provided uncurated, with the amount varying by source and participant.

Whole blood was collected in K2EDTA tubes by collaborating institutions according to the institutions' own protocols. Collaborator samples were shipped for TCRbeta analysis as frozen whole blood, isolated PBMCs, or DNA extracted from either sample type. Sequenced material: peripheral blood. The chain couples TRBV11-1 to TRBJ1-3; tentative D gene TRBD1, with 6 bases matching. The source is a woman aged 25 to 39 with acute or convalescent COVID-19. The DNA reads as follows: TGTGCCAGCAGCACCCAAGGGACAACTTCTGGAAACACCATATATTTT. It codes for CASSTQGTTSGNTIYF.